This record covers a single T cell receptor (beta chain). Its antigen is as yet unknown. The CDR3 runs to 14 residues. Trimming took off 7 bases at V and 1 base at J, with 7 bases between the two ends. The germline V gene has CDR1 KGHDR and CDR2 SFDVKD. The memory fraction was CD4+CD45RO+CD25- cells. Findings of the study overall: Tumor memory CD4+ T cell TCR gene usage clustered with blood and lymph node memory CD4+ cells and lymph node naive CD4+ cells. Tumor Tregs overlapped most with tumor, then blood, naive CD4+ cells.

Full-length variable regions came from constant-region reverse primers plus semi-nested Nested Universal Primer A PCR. TCRdb re-called the 5' RACE reads through MiXCR, storing one row per CDR3 protein. The repertoire holds approximately 40,000 distinct CDR3 sequences, roughly 31% seen once, with approximately 4.1% in the top ten. The chain joins TRBV24-1 to TRBJ2-6, with a weak D call TRBD1 (6 bases). This TCR was recovered from a female donor with breast cancer. The sequenced sample was tumor-infiltrating memory CD4+ T cells sorted from the breast tumor. Regarding subset: memory CD4+ T cells, CD4+CD45RO+CD25-. The CDR3 nucleotides are TGTGCCACCAGAAGGGGGTCTGGGGCCAACGTCCTGACTTTC. It codes for CATRRGSGANVLTF.